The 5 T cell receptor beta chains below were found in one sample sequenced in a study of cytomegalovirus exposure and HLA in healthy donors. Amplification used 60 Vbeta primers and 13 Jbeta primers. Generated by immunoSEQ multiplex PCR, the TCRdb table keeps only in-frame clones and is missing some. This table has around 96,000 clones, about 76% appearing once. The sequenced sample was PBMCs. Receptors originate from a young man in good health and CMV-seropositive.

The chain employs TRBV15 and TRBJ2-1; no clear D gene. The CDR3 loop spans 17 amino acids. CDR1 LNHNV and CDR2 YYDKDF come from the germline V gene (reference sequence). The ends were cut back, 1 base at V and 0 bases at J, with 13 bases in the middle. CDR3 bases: TGTGCCACCAGCAGAGTGCCGAGCGCGGACTCCTACAATGAGCAGTTCTTC. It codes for CATSRVPSADSYNEQFF.

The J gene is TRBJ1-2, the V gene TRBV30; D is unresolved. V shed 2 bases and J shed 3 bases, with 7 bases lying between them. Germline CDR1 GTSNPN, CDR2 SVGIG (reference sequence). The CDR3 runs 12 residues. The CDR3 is CAWSYSDYGYTF. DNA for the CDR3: TGTGCCTGGAGTTATTCTGACTATGGCTACACCTTC.

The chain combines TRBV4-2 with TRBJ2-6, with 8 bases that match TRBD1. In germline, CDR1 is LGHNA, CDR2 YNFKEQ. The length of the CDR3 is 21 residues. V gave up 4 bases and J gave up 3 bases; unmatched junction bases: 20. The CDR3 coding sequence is TGTGCCAGCAGCCCCATGGGGGCCCCAGGGGGCGCAGGTTTTGGGGCCAACGTCCTGACTTTC. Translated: CASSPMGAPGGAGFGANVLTF.

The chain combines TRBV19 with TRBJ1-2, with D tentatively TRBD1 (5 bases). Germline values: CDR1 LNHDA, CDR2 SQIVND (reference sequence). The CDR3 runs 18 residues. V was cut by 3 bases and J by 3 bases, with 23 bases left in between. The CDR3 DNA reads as TGTGCCAGTAGTATGTTGGGGCAGGTAACCCAAATCGACTATGGCTACACCTTC. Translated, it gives CASSMLGQVTQIDYGYTF.

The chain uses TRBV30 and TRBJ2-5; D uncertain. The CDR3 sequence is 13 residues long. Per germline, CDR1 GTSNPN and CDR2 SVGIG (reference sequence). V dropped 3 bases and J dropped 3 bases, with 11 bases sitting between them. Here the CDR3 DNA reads TGTGCCTGGAGCTACGGTGTGAAAGAGACCCAGTACTTC. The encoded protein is CAWSYGVKETQYF.